These 25 T cell receptor beta chains originate from one sample sequenced in a study of CD8 T cells in ankylosing spondylitis (TCRdb year 2017). Library prep was done by 5' RACE. The instrument given in TCRdb is Illumina HiSeq 2500. TCRdb ran its own pipeline on the public reads, namely fastp trimming at Q25 and MiXCR clone calling, and kept in-frame beta chains. Each CDR3 protein appears once, grouped with its most common genes and DNA. The sample data list 250,000 to 400,000 distinct CDR3 sequences, and 9.5% to 13% of these were observed just once. The ten most abundant clones make up about a tenth of the sample. Sequences were obtained from blood, either unsorted or a sorted T cell fraction (not recorded which). The origin of the receptors is a female donor with ankylosing spondylitis or in good health (not recorded which).

The chain uses TRBV30 and TRBJ1-5, with a weak D call TRBD1 (5 bases). The germline V and J ends were trimmed by 1 base and 5 bases, with 12 bases remaining between them. CDR1 GTSNPN and CDR2 SVGIG come from the germline V gene (reference sequence). The CDR3 consists of 14 residues. The CDR3 nucleotides are TGTGCCTGGAGTGGGGTGACAGAGGATCAGCCCCAGCATTTT. Amino acid sequence: CAWSGVTEDQPQHF.

This clonotype was recorded at least ten times. The rearrangement joins TRBV11-2 to TRBJ2-1, with 12 nucleotides matching TRBD2. The trim removed 3 bases at V and 6 bases at J, leaving 12 bases unmatched. Germline V gene data show CDR1 as SGHAT and CDR2 as FQNNGV. The CDR3 contains 18 residues. CDR3 in DNA: TGTGCCAGCAGCTTTCCGGCTAGCGGGAGGGAAGGGCGCAATGAGCAGTTCTTC. It yields the protein CASSFPASGREGRNEQFF.

Many counts were recorded for this clonotype. This chain joins TRBV5-1 and TRBJ1-1; D is perhaps TRBD1 (6 bases). From germline, CDR1 is SGHRS and CDR2 YFSETQ. The CDR3 is 16 amino acids. V lost 0 bases to trimming and J lost 4 bases, with 16 bases between them. The CDR3, as DNA: TGCGCCAGCAGCTTGGATATAGGGGGGTGGAGCACTGAAGCTTTCTTT. As protein: CASSLDIGGWSTEAFF.

The V call is TRBV20-1, the J call TRBJ1-2; 9 nucleotides agree with TRBD1. Trimming cost V 6 bases and J 6 bases; bases outside gene matches: 14. Germline V CDR1 and CDR2: DFQATT, SNEGSKA (reference sequence). The CDR3 is 15 amino acids. CDR3 in DNA: TGCAGTGCGCTTATCACAGGGGGCGGAGGGGATGGCTACACCTTC. Residues: CSALITGGGGDGYTF.

Only one count was recorded for this clonotype. This chain links TRBV11-3 with TRBJ2-1, with 10 bases aligning to TRBD2. The CDR3 loop spans 16 amino acids. The V segment lost 4 bases and the J segment 7 bases; nucleotides outside the gene matches: 10. The germline V gene encodes CDR1 SGHNT and CDR2 YENEEA. CDR3 protein: CASSSLAGGGPNEQFF. The CDR3 coding sequence is TGTGCCAGCAGCTCGTTAGCGGGGGGAGGACCTAATGAGCAGTTCTTC.

At least ten counts were recorded for this clonotype. The rearrangement links TRBV5-1 to TRBJ2-1; 11 nucleotides agree with TRBD2. The trim removed 4 bases at V and 3 bases at J, leaving 9 bases unmatched. This CDR3 spans 17 amino acids. Germline V gene data show CDR1 as SGHRS and CDR2 as YFSETQ. CDR3 region: CASSQTTGTSGYNEQFF. The CDR3 region has the DNA TGCGCCAGCAGCCAGACCACCGGGACTAGCGGCTACAATGAGCAGTTCTTC.

The gene calls are TRBV7-9 and TRBJ2-5; 10 bases are a match to TRBD1. Per germline, CDR1 SEHNR and CDR2 FQNEAQ (reference sequence). This CDR3 spans 14 amino acids. Trimming took 8 bases from V and 5 from J; bases not matched to a gene: 8. CDR3 residues: CASRKTGGMETQYF. CDR3 DNA: TGTGCCAGCCGCAAGACAGGGGGCATGGAGACCCAGTACTTC.

With respect to this clonotype: This may be a read error: a much more frequent sequence differs by one nucleotide. This chain uses TRBV20-1 with TRBJ1-2; D remains unclear. Germline assignment: CDR1 DFQATT and CDR2 SNEGSKA (reference sequence). The CDR3 totals 13 residues. CDR3 coding DNA: TGCAGTGCTAGAGATCGGGAGGACTATGGCGACACCTTC. Protein sequence: CSARDREDYGDTF.

In this sample, this clonotype turned up a few times. The chain uses TRBV20-1 and TRBJ1-6; D may be TRBD1 (6 bases). Between the trimmed V and J ends, which lost 3 bases and 4 bases, there was a span of 25 bases. The CDR3 runs to 19 residues. The germline V gene has CDR1 DFQATT and CDR2 SNEGSKA (reference sequence). DNA of the CDR3: TGCAGTGCTAGCTCACGGATTTTCATGGGGGCGGGTTATAATTCACCCCTCCACTTT. Protein: CSASSRIFMGAGYNSPLHF.

This clonotype appeared a few times. The V call is TRBV7-3, the J call TRBJ2-1, with D hard to call. Germline lookup yields CDR1 SGHTA and CDR2 FQGTGA. The CDR3 has 14 amino acids. With 5 bases removed from V and 5 bases from J, the gap between germline ends came to 13 bases. CDR3: CASSPVLSDNEQFF. Written as DNA, the CDR3 is TGTGCCAGCAGCCCAGTCCTCAGTGACAATGAGCAGTTCTTC.

This clonotype was found once. The chain has TRBV3-1 and TRBJ2-1; D perhaps matches TRBD2 (7 bases). The CDR3 covers 15 residues. V was cut by 11 bases and J by 4 bases, with 21 bases left in between. Germline loops: CDR1 LGHDT, CDR2 YNNKEL (reference sequence). CDR3 amino acids: CASSHVGGPYNEQFF. The CDR3 DNA follows: TGTGCCTCCAGCCATGTCGGGGGGCCTTACAATGAGCAGTTCTTC.

This clonotype came up a few times. The chain is built from TRBV15 and TRBJ1-5; no definite D call. Per germline, CDR1 LNHNV and CDR2 YYDKDF (reference sequence). The CDR3 runs 15 residues. V lost 0 bases and J lost 6, with 12 bases in between. CDR3 region: CATSRDRVETQPQHF. In nucleotides, the CDR3 is TGTGCCACCAGCAGAGATCGGGTAGAGACTCAGCCCCAGCATTTT.

This clonotype was seen more than once but under ten times. The rearrangement uses TRBV5-4 and TRBJ2-2; 8 positions match TRBD2. Germline-derived CDR1 and CDR2 are SGHNT and YYREEE (reference sequence). Trimming cost V 5 bases and J 6 bases; bases outside gene matches: 9. The CDR3 is 15 residues long. CDR3 DNA sequence: TGTGCCAGCAGTTCTATTCGGGGGGGTTCCGGGGAGCTGTTTTTT. Its protein product is CASSSIRGGSGELFF.

This clonotype was counted ten times or more. The V gene is TRBV20-1, the J gene TRBJ1-6; D possibly corresponds to TRBD1 (5 bases). CDR1 is DFQATT, CDR2 SNEGSKA, per germline (reference sequence). The CDR3 has 14 amino acids. Trimming stripped 6 bases from V and 7 bases from J, with 16 bases between. In nucleotides, the CDR3 is TGCAGTGCCGACAGCCGACTGAGGAATTCACCCCTCCACTTT. It is translated as CSADSRLRNSPLHF.

This clonotype was observed many times. J is TRBJ1-4 and V is TRBV7-9; no clear D. The V and J ends lost 5 bases and 5 bases respectively, with 6 bases between them. Looked up from germline, CDR1 is SEHNR and CDR2 is FQNEAQ (reference sequence). The CDR3 loop spans 12 amino acids. The CDR3 spells CASSQTNEKLFF. CDR3 sequence (DNA): TGTGCCAGCAGCCAAACCAATGAAAAACTGTTTTTT.

This clonotype was detected many times. The V and J genes are TRBV7-2 and TRBJ2-5; D remains ambiguous. V dropped 0 bases and J dropped 1 base, with 9 bases sitting between them. From germline, CDR1 is SGHTA and CDR2 FQGNSA. The CDR3 is 15 amino acids. The CDR3 region is CASSLARPSQETQYF. The CDR3 DNA reads TGTGCCAGCAGCTTAGCTAGACCATCCCAAGAGACCCAGTACTTC.

This clonotype has a count of ten or more. The chain has TRBV20-1 and TRBJ2-3; 13 positions match TRBD2. V was pared by 6 bases and J by 1 base, with 10 bases of the junction left unmatched. Germline loops: CDR1 DFQATT, CDR2 SNEGSKA (reference sequence). The CDR3 contains 17 residues. For the CDR3, the DNA is TGCAGTGCCTCGACTAGCGGGAGGCGGTTGGGCACAGATACGCAGTATTTT. Translation: CSASTSGRRLGTDTQYF.

The V gene is TRBV21-1, the J gene TRBJ2-6; the D call TRBD1 from the table was never checked on the DNA. TRBV21-1 is reported as a pseudogene. The CDR3 runs 17 residues. The CDR3 loop reads CASSNGQGANGANVLTF. CDR3 coding DNA: TGTGCCAGCAGCAATGGACAGGGGGCGAATGGGGCCAACGTCCTGACTTTC.

At least ten counts were recorded for this clonotype. V and J are TRBV20-1 and TRBJ2-7; 13 nucleotides line up with TRBD2. The V gene end was trimmed by 5 bases and the J gene end by 5 bases; junction bases not matched to a gene: 3. The V gene's germline CDR1 is DFQATT and CDR2 SNEGSKA (reference sequence). The CDR3 has 13 amino acids. CDR3 residues: CSALGLAGDEQYF. CDR3 DNA: TGCAGTGCTCTCGGACTAGCGGGAGACGAGCAGTACTTC.

The rearrangement uses TRBV6-2 or TRBV6-3 and TRBJ2-7, with TRBD2 matching 7 bases. This CDR3 has 14 residues. J lost 2 bases, V lost 5 bases, and 6 bases had no gene match. Germline assignment: CDR1 MNHEY and CDR2 SVGEGT. The CDR3: CASSGGESTYEQYF. CDR3 in DNA: TGTGCCAGCAGTGGGGGGGAATCTACCTACGAGCAGTACTTC.

In its sample, this clonotype was seen many times. The rearrangement joins TRBV5-1 to TRBJ1-5, with 9 nucleotides matching TRBD1. Germline CDR1 SGHRS, CDR2 YFSETQ. CDR3 length: 15 residues. V gave up 4 bases and J gave up 6 bases; unmatched junction bases: 8. CDR3 sequence: CASSTGQGGTQPQHF. Written as DNA, the CDR3 is TGCGCCAGCAGCACGGGACAGGGCGGGACTCAGCCCCAGCATTTT. Together with reference TRBV5-1 and TRBJ1-5, the CDR3 gives the full variable domain: KAGVTQTPRYLIKTRGQQVTLSCSPISGHRSVSWYQQTPGQGLQFLFEYFSETQRNKGNFPGRFSGRQFSNSRSEMNVSTLELGDSALYLCASSTGQGGTQPQHFGDGTRLSIL.

This clonotype was recorded at least ten times. The rearrangement joins TRBV27 to TRBJ1-2; 11 nucleotides match TRBD1. The CDR3 runs 16 residues. Germline CDR1 is MNHEY and CDR2 is SMNVEV (reference sequence). The V and J ends lost 6 bases and 5 bases, in that order; junction bases with no gene match: 11. The CDR3 DNA reads as TGTGCCAGCAGAGCTAGGACAGGGGGCACTCCGTATGGCTACACCTTC. It is translated as CASRARTGGTPYGYTF.

This clonotype was seen repeatedly, ten times or more. V gene TRBV29-1 combines with J gene TRBJ2-3; D gene unclear. CDR1 is SQVTM and CDR2 is ANQGSEA in the germline V gene. V was pared by 6 bases and J by 6 bases, with 10 bases between. CDR3 length equals 11 residues. For the CDR3, the DNA is TGCAGCGTCGCCGCCTTGGATACGCAGTATTTT. It encodes CSVAALDTQYF.

The V call is TRBV5-1, the J call TRBJ2-1, with 13 bases aligning to TRBD2. The CDR3 extends over 16 amino acids. V gave up 3 bases and J gave up 6 bases; unmatched junction bases: 6. Germline V lookup: CDR1 SGHRS, CDR2 YFSETQ. CDR3 DNA sequence: TGCGCCAGCAGCTCTGAAGGACTAGCGGGAGTCAATGAGCAGTTCTTC. It translates to CASSSEGLAGVNEQFF.

This clonotype has a count of ten or more. V gene TRBV12-3 or TRBV12-4 combines with J gene TRBJ2-3; weak D call: TRBD1 (6 bases). This CDR3 comprises 18 residues. The V end was cut by 5 bases, the J end by 4 bases, with 25 bases between. CDR3 sequence reads: CASSPSAGVASGPDTQYF. The DNA for the CDR3 is TGTGCCAGCAGTCCCTCCGCAGGGGTCGCATCGGGACCAGATACGCAGTATTTT.